This T cell receptor (beta chain) was captured in a study of control samples from healthy donors and cancer patients. Some clones are missing from TCRdb's copy, which holds only in-frame ones; the method was immunoSEQ multiplex PCR. The sample yields about 160,000 clones, 94% seen once. This clone was picked up one time. Specimen: blood. The clonotype comes from a woman aged 40 to 55 in good health.

The CDR3: CASSEDRGQIGGYTF. The DNA for the CDR3 is TGTGCCAGCAGTGAAGATAGAGGACAGATCGGGGGCTACACCTTC. V gene TRBV2 combines with J gene TRBJ1-2; tentatively, D is TRBD1 (6 bases). The CDR3 contains 15 residues. In germline, CDR1 is SNHLY, CDR2 FYNNEI. The V gene lost 1 base and the J gene lost 8 bases, with 17 bases spanning the gap.